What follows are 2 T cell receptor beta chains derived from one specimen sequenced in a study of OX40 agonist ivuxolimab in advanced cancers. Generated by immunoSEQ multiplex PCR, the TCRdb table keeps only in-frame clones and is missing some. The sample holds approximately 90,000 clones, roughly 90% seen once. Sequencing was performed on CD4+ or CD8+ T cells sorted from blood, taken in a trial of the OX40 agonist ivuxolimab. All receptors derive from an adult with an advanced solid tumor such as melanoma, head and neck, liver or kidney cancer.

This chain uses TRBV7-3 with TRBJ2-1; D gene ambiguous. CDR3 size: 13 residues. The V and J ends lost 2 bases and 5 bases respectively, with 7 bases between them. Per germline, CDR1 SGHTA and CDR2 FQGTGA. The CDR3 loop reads CASSLEMDNEQFF. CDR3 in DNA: TGTGCCAGCAGCTTAGAAATGGACAATGAGCAGTTCTTC.

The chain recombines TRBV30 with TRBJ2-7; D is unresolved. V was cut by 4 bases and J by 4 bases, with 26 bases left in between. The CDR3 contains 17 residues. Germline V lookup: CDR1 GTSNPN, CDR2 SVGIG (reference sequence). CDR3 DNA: TGTGCCTGGACCCCTCGGGCAGGCTCTACCGCCGGATACGAGCAGTACTTC. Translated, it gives CAWTPRAGSTAGYEQYF.